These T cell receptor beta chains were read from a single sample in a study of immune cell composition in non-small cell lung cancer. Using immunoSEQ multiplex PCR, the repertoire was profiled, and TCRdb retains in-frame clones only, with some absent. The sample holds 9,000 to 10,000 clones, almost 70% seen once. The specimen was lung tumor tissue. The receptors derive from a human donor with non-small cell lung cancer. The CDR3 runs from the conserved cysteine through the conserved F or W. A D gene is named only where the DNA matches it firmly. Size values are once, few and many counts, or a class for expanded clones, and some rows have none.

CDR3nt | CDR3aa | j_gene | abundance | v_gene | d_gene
TGTGCCAGCAGGTCCCAGGGGGATAGCAATCAGCCCCAGCATTTT | CASRSQGDSNQPQHF | TRBJ1-5 | medium-sized | TRBV6-1 | TRBD1
TGCGCCAGCAGCTTAGGTGGGGGAAACACCATATATTTT | CASSLGGGNTIYF | TRBJ1-3 | - | TRBV5-1 | -
TGTGCCAGCAGCCGAGAACAGGCCCCCTACAATGAGCAGTTCTTC | CASSREQAPYNEQFF | TRBJ2-1 | - | TRBV9 | -
TGTGCCAGCAGCTTAGCGGCGCCGTCGGGGGGGGTCACAGATACGCAGTATTTT | CASSLAAPSGGVTDTQYF | TRBJ2-3 | - | TRBV7-6 | TRBD2
TGTGCCAGCAGTTTTCTCGCGGGGGGGCCGATCAATGAGCAGTTCTTC | CASSFLAGGPINEQFF | TRBJ2-1 | - | TRBV27 | TRBD2
TGCGCCAGCAGCCAACGGACTAGCGGGTCCTACGAGCAGTACTTC | CASSQRTSGSYEQYF | TRBJ2-7 | few | TRBV4-1 | TRBD2
TGTGCCAGCAGCTTGGCACAGGCGACTAACTATGGCTACACCTTC | CASSLAQATNYGYTF | TRBJ1-2 | - | TRBV5-4 | -
TGTGCCAGCAGCTTAGCGCAGGGGACAGCCGAGGGTGGCTACACCTTC | CASSLAQGTAEGGYTF | TRBJ1-2 | few | TRBV7-9 | TRBD1
TGCGCCAGCAGCACGGGACAGGGACGAGGGCCCCAGCATTTT | CASSTGQGRGPQHF | TRBJ1-5 | medium-sized | TRBV5-1 | TRBD1
TGTGCCAGCAGCCAAACCAGGAGCTCTCAGCCCCAGCATTTT | CASSQTRSSQPQHF | TRBJ1-5 | few | TRBV4-2 | -
TGTGCCAGCCACACTCTGAAGGACACTGAAGCTTTCTTT | CASHTLKDTEAFF | TRBJ1-1 | few | TRBV18 | -
TGTGCCAGCAGCTTAGGTCCGGGAACAACGCAGTTCTTC | CASSLGPGTTQFF | TRBJ2-1 | - | TRBV7-2 | -
TGTGCCAGCAGCTCAACGACAGGACCCTACGAGCAGTACTTC | CASSSTTGPYEQYF | TRBJ2-7 | - | TRBV11-3 | -
TGTGCCAGCAGTTTATCGCCACTAGCGGGGTCCTACGAGCAGTACTTC | CASSLSPLAGSYEQYF | TRBJ2-7 | few | TRBV27 | TRBD2
TGTGCCAGCAGTTTCGGACAGGTCCTAGCTCAGCCCCAGCATTTT | CASSFGQVLAQPQHF | TRBJ1-5 | once | TRBV5-5 | TRBD1
TGTGCCAGCAGTGAAGCGGGGATCAGGGCTTCACCCCTCCACTTT | CASSEAGIRASPLHF | TRBJ1-6 | - | TRBV2 | -
TGTGCCAGCAGCTTATCGGCGGGAACACAAGAGACCCAGTACTTC | CASSLSAGTQETQYF | TRBJ2-5 | - | TRBV11-2 | -
TGTGCCAGCAGCCTAAGGGACACTCCCGGGGGGGAGCTGTTTTTT | CASSLRDTPGGELFF | TRBJ2-2 | medium-sized | TRBV11-2 | -
TGTGCCAGCAGTGACTCTGGGGATCGCAACTATGGCTACACCTTC | CASSDSGDRNYGYTF | TRBJ1-2 | - | TRBV6-4 | -
TGTGCCAGCAGCTTACTGGACAGGGACAGGTACTTC | CASSLLDRDRYF | TRBJ2-4 | - | TRBV7-9 | TRBD1
TGCGCCAGCAGCTCCGGACTGAACACTGAAGCTTTCTTT | CASSSGLNTEAFF | TRBJ1-1 | - | TRBV5-1 | -
TGCGCCAGCAGTGAGGGACAGGGTTGGGACACAGATACGCAGTATTTT | CASSEGQGWDTDTQYF | TRBJ2-3 | - | TRBV10-1 | TRBD1
TGTGCCAGCAGTGACTTGGGGGGGTTAAGTCAGCCCCAGCATTTT | CASSDLGGLSQPQHF | TRBJ1-5 | - | TRBV6-4 | -
TGTGCCAGCGGCGGAACTCTCATTAACTATGGCTACACCTTC | CASGGTLINYGYTF | TRBJ1-2 | - | TRBV2 | -
TGCAGCGTTGAAGGGTTTAGGGCGGGGACCACTGAAGCTTTCTTT | CSVEGFRAGTTEAFF | TRBJ1-1 | - | TRBV29-1 | -
TGTGCCAGCAGTTCCGACAGCACAAGTCGCTACACCTTC | CASSSDSTSRYTF | TRBJ1-2 | few | TRBV7-9 | -
TGCGCCAGCAGCCAAGCCCTCCGGGGGCACTATGGCTACACCTTC | CASSQALRGHYGYTF | TRBJ1-2 | few | TRBV4-1 | -
TGTGCCAGCAGCTTAACGATGACAGGCGAGCAGTTCTTC | CASSLTMTGEQFF | TRBJ2-1 | - | TRBV7-3 | -
TGTGCCAGCAGCGCCCTGGGAGGACAGGGCGAGGAGCTGTTTTTT | CASSALGGQGEELFF | TRBJ2-2 | - | TRBV9 | TRBD1
TGTGCCAGGGTGAGACTAGCGGGGGACAATGAGCAGTTCTTC | CARVRLAGDNEQFF | TRBJ2-1 | - | TRBV7-9 | TRBD2
TGTGCCAGCAGCGACGGGAGACTCAGGGGAAACACCATATATTTT | CASSDGRLRGNTIYF | TRBJ1-3 | - | TRBV5-6 | -
TGTGCCAGCAGTGTCGAGGGGCAGGATCAGCCCCAGCATTTT | CASSVEGQDQPQHF | TRBJ1-5 | - | TRBV2 | -
TGTGCCAGTAAAGACAGGGGGGCGAACACTGAAGCTTTCTTT | CASKDRGANTEAFF | TRBJ1-1 | - | TRBV19 | TRBD1
TGTGCCAGCAGACTAAAGGGTGCTTACGAGCAGTACTTC | CASRLKGAYEQYF | TRBJ2-7 | few | TRBV27 | -
TGCGCCAGCAGCCCCGCCGGGGGCCAACCTGGAAACACCATATATTTT | CASSPAGGQPGNTIYF | TRBJ1-3 | - | TRBV5-1 | -
TGTGCCAGCAGCGTAGACCGGGGCGTCTACGAGCAGTACTTC | CASSVDRGVYEQYF | TRBJ2-7 | - | TRBV9 | -
TGTGCCAGCTCACCGAAACAGGGGGCGGGAGGCTATGGCTACACCTTC | CASSPKQGAGGYGYTF | TRBJ1-2 | - | TRBV18 | TRBD1
TGTGCCAGTAGTATGGGGTATGGGTCAGAGACCCAGTACTTC | CASSMGYGSETQYF | TRBJ2-5 | - | TRBV19 | -
TGTGCCAGCAGTTACTCGTTCAGCACAGATACGCAGTATTTT | CASSYSFSTDTQYF | TRBJ2-3 | few | TRBV6-5 | -
TGTGCCAGCAGTACTGGGACTCTAAGGGGAGGCTACACCTTC | CASSTGTLRGGYTF | TRBJ1-2 | - | TRBV6-1 | -
TGTGCCAGCAGCTTTCTCACTAGCGGGGGCACAGATACGCAGTATTTT | CASSFLTSGGTDTQYF | TRBJ2-3 | - | TRBV11-2 | TRBD2
TGTGCCAGCAGCCCGGGACAGGGTGGATACGAGCAGTACTTC | CASSPGQGGYEQYF | TRBJ2-7 | - | TRBV4-2 | TRBD1
TGTGCCAGCAGCCCATTTACAGCCGCTAGTGGCTACACCTTC | CASSPFTAASGYTF | TRBJ1-2 | - | TRBV4-2 | -
TGTGCCAGCAGTTACGGTGGGGGAGGCTACGAGCAGTACTTC | CASSYGGGGYEQYF | TRBJ2-7 | - | TRBV6-5 | -
TGTGCCAGCAGTCTGAAGGCCGGGGCGAACACTGAAGCTTTCTTT | CASSLKAGANTEAFF | TRBJ1-1 | medium-sized | TRBV6-1 | -
TGTGCCAGCAGTGGTCTCAGGGCGGGTTACGAGCAGTACTTC | CASSGLRAGYEQYF | TRBJ2-7 | - | TRBV25-1 | -
TGTGCCAGCAGCTTGGCCAGCGGGGGGTCTTTCTTTGACTACAATGAGCAGTTCTTC | CASSLASGGSFFDYNEQFF | TRBJ2-1 | - | TRBV5-4 | TRBD2
TGCGCCAGCAGCCAAGATAGAATGGGGGTCACTGAAGCTTTCTTT | CASSQDRMGVTEAFF | TRBJ1-1 | - | TRBV4-3 | -